Listed below are T cell receptor beta chains from one sample, sequenced in a study of early T cells in non-severe SARS-CoV-2 infection. MiXCR, applied by TCRdb to the 5' RACE reads, yields one record per CDR3 protein. The sample holds 74,000 or so distinct CDR3 sequences; 9.5% to 15% are singletons and the top ten take 0.95% to 1.3%. What was sequenced was whole blood. The receptors come from an adult who was a healthcare worker with PCR-confirmed SARS-CoV-2 infection or an uninfected control (not recorded which). CDR3s include the opening cysteine and the closing phenylalanine or tryptophan. Fields, in order: clone size, V gene, D gene, J gene, CDR3 protein, CDR3 DNA. D genes are given only for firm matches. A clone size is listed for some rows: how often the clone was seen (once, few, many), or a class if it is expanded.

abundance: -; v_gene: TRBV9; d_gene: -; j_gene: TRBJ2-7; CDR3aa: CASSVAAETAFPYEQYF; CDR3nt: TGTGCCAGCAGCGTAGCTGCTGAGACAGCCTTCCCCTACGAGCAGTACTTC
abundance: many; v_gene: TRBV19; d_gene: TRBD1; j_gene: TRBJ2-6; CDR3aa: CASRYPQGLGANVLTF; CDR3nt: TGTGCCAGTAGATACCCACAGGGGTTAGGGGCCAACGTCCTGACTTTC
abundance: few; v_gene: TRBV7-2; d_gene: -; j_gene: TRBJ1-1; CDR3aa: CASSPLGGQNTEAFF; CDR3nt: TGTGCCAGCAGCCCACTGGGGGGACAGAACACTGAAGCTTTCTTT
abundance: -; v_gene: TRBV12-3/TRBV12-4; d_gene: -; j_gene: TRBJ2-1; CDR3aa: CASSSPGGNNEQFF; CDR3nt: TGTGCCAGCAGTTCACCCGGGGGTAACAATGAGCAGTTCTTC
abundance: few; v_gene: TRBV29-1; d_gene: -; j_gene: TRBJ2-3; CDR3aa: CSVEGDLSTDTQYF; CDR3nt: TGCAGCGTTGAAGGAGACCTAAGCACAGATACGCAGTATTTT
abundance: few; v_gene: TRBV2; d_gene: -; j_gene: TRBJ2-1; CDR3aa: CASSDGRGGHNEQFF; CDR3nt: TGTGCCAGCAGTGACGGGAGAGGGGGCCACAATGAGCAGTTCTTC
abundance: -; v_gene: TRBV12-3/TRBV12-4; d_gene: -; j_gene: TRBJ2-1; CDR3aa: CASSLGLGDEQFF; CDR3nt: TGTGCCAGCAGTTTAGGACTTGGCGATGAGCAGTTCTTC
abundance: -; v_gene: TRBV28; d_gene: -; j_gene: TRBJ2-5; CDR3aa: CASSLLGIGGQETQYF; CDR3nt: TGTGCCAGCAGTTTGTTGGGGATTGGGGGCCAAGAGACCCAGTACTTC
abundance: few; v_gene: TRBV29-1; d_gene: -; j_gene: TRBJ1-1; CDR3aa: CSVGTGGVSNTEAFF; CDR3nt: TGCAGCGTCGGTACTGGGGGGGTCTCGAACACTGAAGCTTTCTTT
abundance: -; v_gene: TRBV30; d_gene: -; j_gene: TRBJ2-7; CDR3aa: CAWRGKAFSYEQYF; CDR3nt: TGTGCCTGGAGGGGTAAGGCCTTCTCCTACGAGCAGTACTTC
abundance: many; v_gene: TRBV6-5; d_gene: -; j_gene: TRBJ2-7; CDR3aa: CASSYSWGMESYEQYF; CDR3nt: TGTGCCAGCAGTTACTCTTGGGGAATGGAGTCCTACGAGCAGTACTTC
abundance: few; v_gene: TRBV11-2; d_gene: -; j_gene: TRBJ2-3; CDR3aa: CASSFIYGGRTIVGTQYF; CDR3nt: TGTGCCAGCAGCTTTATATATGGGGGACGGACGATTGTGGGGACGCAGTATTTT
abundance: many; v_gene: TRBV27; d_gene: TRBD1; j_gene: TRBJ1-5; CDR3aa: CASSLRGQSYSNQPQHF; CDR3nt: TGTGCCAGCAGTCTTCGGGGACAGTCATATAGCAATCAGCCCCAGCATTTT
abundance: few; v_gene: TRBV20-1; d_gene: TRBD1; j_gene: TRBJ2-2; CDR3aa: CSARTYRGHGGELFF; CDR3nt: TGCAGTGCTAGGACGTACAGGGGGCACGGCGGGGAGCTGTTTTTT
abundance: -; v_gene: TRBV7-2; d_gene: -; j_gene: TRBJ2-4; CDR3aa: CASSLSARMGIQYF; CDR3nt: TGTGCCAGCAGCTTATCAGCCCGGATGGGCATTCAGTACTTC
abundance: few; v_gene: TRBV6-2/TRBV6-3; d_gene: -; j_gene: TRBJ2-1; CDR3aa: CASSYRSLERTTEQFF; CDR3nt: TGTGCCAGCAGTTACAGGTCCCTAGAGCGGACAACTGAGCAGTTCTTC
abundance: many; v_gene: TRBV6-2/TRBV6-3; d_gene: -; j_gene: TRBJ2-2; CDR3aa: CASSLEAGELFF; CDR3nt: TGTGCCAGCAGTCTCGAGGCCGGGGAGCTGTTTTTT
abundance: few; v_gene: TRBV7-2; d_gene: -; j_gene: TRBJ2-7; CDR3aa: CASSLTVPGAAYEQYF; CDR3nt: TGTGCCAGCAGCTTAACGGTTCCGGGGGCGGCGTACGAGCAGTACTTC
abundance: many; v_gene: TRBV12-3/TRBV12-4; d_gene: TRBD1; j_gene: TRBJ2-6; CDR3aa: CAIGDRGPGANVLTF; CDR3nt: TGTGCCATTGGGGACAGGGGGCCTGGGGCCAACGTCCTGACTTTC
abundance: -; v_gene: TRBV9; d_gene: -; j_gene: TRBJ1-3; CDR3aa: CASSGHAQGNTIYF; CDR3nt: TGTGCCAGCAGCGGACATGCACAGGGAAACACCATATATTTT
abundance: -; v_gene: TRBV29-1; d_gene: TRBD2; j_gene: TRBJ2-5; CDR3aa: CSVPPAGGMGETQYF; CDR3nt: TGCAGCGTCCCCCCAGCGGGAGGGATGGGGGAGACCCAGTACTTC
abundance: few; v_gene: TRBV18; d_gene: -; j_gene: TRBJ2-2; CDR3aa: CASSPRDINTGELFF; CDR3nt: TGTGCCAGCTCACCGAGGGACATTAACACCGGGGAGCTGTTTTTT
abundance: few; v_gene: TRBV7-2; d_gene: -; j_gene: TRBJ1-5; CDR3aa: CASSLPPLETRSQPQHF; CDR3nt: TGTGCCAGCAGCTTACCCCCGCTGGAGACACGGAGTCAGCCCCAGCATTTT
abundance: -; v_gene: TRBV11-2; d_gene: TRBD1; j_gene: TRBJ2-5; CDR3aa: CASSVTGMRETQYF; CDR3nt: TGTGCCAGCAGCGTGACAGGGATGAGAGAGACCCAGTACTTC
abundance: -; v_gene: TRBV3-1; d_gene: -; j_gene: TRBJ2-7; CDR3aa: CASSRAAGPNYEQYF; CDR3nt: TGTGCCAGCAGCCGAGCGGCAGGGCCAAACTACGAGCAGTACTTC
abundance: many; v_gene: TRBV5-5; d_gene: -; j_gene: TRBJ2-2; CDR3aa: CASSPYTGELFF; CDR3nt: TGTGCCAGCAGCCCATATACCGGGGAGCTGTTTTTT
abundance: many; v_gene: TRBV5-1; d_gene: -; j_gene: TRBJ2-1; CDR3aa: CASSPIGGEQFF; CDR3nt: TGCGCCAGCAGTCCCATCGGGGGTGAGCAGTTCTTC
abundance: -; v_gene: TRBV28; d_gene: -; j_gene: TRBJ1-1; CDR3aa: CAGGKRTEAFF; CDR3nt: TGTGCTGGGGGTAAAAGGACTGAAGCTTTCTTT
abundance: -; v_gene: TRBV5-1; d_gene: TRBD1; j_gene: TRBJ1-1; CDR3aa: CASSPGTGASLNTEAFF; CDR3nt: TGCGCCAGCAGCCCCGGGACAGGGGCGAGTTTGAACACTGAAGCTTTCTTT
abundance: -; v_gene: TRBV29-1; d_gene: -; j_gene: TRBJ1-2; CDR3aa: CSVDRSYPASEGYTF; CDR3nt: TGCAGCGTCGACAGGAGCTATCCCGCTTCAGAAGGCTACACCTTC
abundance: many; v_gene: TRBV20-1; d_gene: TRBD1; j_gene: TRBJ1-5; CDR3aa: CSATQTGFSNQPQHF; CDR3nt: TGCAGTGCTACCCAGACAGGGTTTAGCAATCAGCCCCAGCATTTT
abundance: many; v_gene: TRBV28; d_gene: -; j_gene: TRBJ1-3; CDR3aa: CASSYTTISGNTIYF; CDR3nt: TGTGCCAGCAGTTACACGACCATCTCTGGAAACACCATATATTTT
abundance: many; v_gene: TRBV20-1; d_gene: -; j_gene: TRBJ1-1; CDR3aa: CSVRPPDSNTEAFF; CDR3nt: TGCAGTGTCCGACCACCGGACTCGAACACTGAAGCTTTCTTT
abundance: many; v_gene: TRBV2; d_gene: -; j_gene: TRBJ1-5; CDR3aa: CASSEEDWSNQPQHF; CDR3nt: TGTGCCAGCAGTGAGGAGGACTGGAGCAATCAGCCCCAGCATTTT
abundance: -; v_gene: TRBV6-5; d_gene: -; j_gene: TRBJ1-6; CDR3aa: CASSYRDVYNNSPLHF; CDR3nt: TGTGCCAGCAGTTACCGAGACGTTTATAATAATTCACCCCTCCACTTT
abundance: -; v_gene: TRBV27; d_gene: -; j_gene: TRBJ2-7; CDR3aa: CASSFATGSYEQYF; CDR3nt: TGTGCCAGCAGTTTCGCGACCGGGAGCTACGAGCAGTACTTC
abundance: -; v_gene: TRBV28; d_gene: -; j_gene: TRBJ2-3; CDR3aa: CASSLLRVVTGPGAQYF; CDR3nt: TGTGCCAGCAGTTTATTGAGGGTGGTCACAGGTCCCGGCGCGCAGTATTTT
abundance: many; v_gene: TRBV6-2/TRBV6-3; d_gene: -; j_gene: TRBJ2-1; CDR3aa: CASSLVGEQFF; CDR3nt: TGTGCCAGCAGTTTAGTCGGGGAGCAGTTCTTC
abundance: many; v_gene: TRBV7-9; d_gene: -; j_gene: TRBJ1-2; CDR3aa: CASSPDRAGEEHGYTF; CDR3nt: TGTGCCAGCAGCCCGGATAGAGCGGGGGAGGAACATGGCTACACCTTC
abundance: few; v_gene: TRBV6-2/TRBV6-3; d_gene: TRBD1; j_gene: TRBJ1-1; CDR3aa: CASTDRGRGMNTEAFF; CDR3nt: TGTGCCAGCACCGACAGGGGAAGGGGCATGAACACTGAAGCTTTCTTT
abundance: many; v_gene: TRBV18; d_gene: -; j_gene: TRBJ1-5; CDR3aa: CASSPTDNYSNQPQHF; CDR3nt: TGTGCCAGCTCACCGACGGACAATTATAGCAATCAGCCCCAGCATTTT
abundance: once; v_gene: TRBV29-1; d_gene: TRBD1; j_gene: TRBJ1-2; CDR3aa: CSVRTGGRYGYTF; CDR3nt: TGCAGCGTACGAACAGGGGGCCGCTATGGCTACACCTTC
abundance: -; v_gene: TRBV18; d_gene: -; j_gene: TRBJ2-1; CDR3aa: CASSPQSVDNEQFF; CDR3nt: TGTGCCAGCTCACCACAGAGCGTCGACAATGAGCAGTTCTTC
abundance: -; v_gene: TRBV7-9; d_gene: -; j_gene: TRBJ2-7; CDR3aa: CASSSQREQYF; CDR3nt: TGTGCCAGCAGCTCCCAGCGGGAGCAGTACTTC